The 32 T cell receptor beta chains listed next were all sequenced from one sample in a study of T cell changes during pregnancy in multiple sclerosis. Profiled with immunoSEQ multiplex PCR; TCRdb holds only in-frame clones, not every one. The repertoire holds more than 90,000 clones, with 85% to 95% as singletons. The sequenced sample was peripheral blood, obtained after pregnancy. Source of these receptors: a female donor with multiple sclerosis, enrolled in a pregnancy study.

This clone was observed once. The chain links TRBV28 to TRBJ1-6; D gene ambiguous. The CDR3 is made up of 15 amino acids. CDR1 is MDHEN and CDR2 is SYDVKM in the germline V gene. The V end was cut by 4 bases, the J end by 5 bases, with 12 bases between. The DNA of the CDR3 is TGTGCCAGCAGTTCACAAGATCGGGATAATTCACCCCTCCACTTT. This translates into CASSSQDRDNSPLHF.

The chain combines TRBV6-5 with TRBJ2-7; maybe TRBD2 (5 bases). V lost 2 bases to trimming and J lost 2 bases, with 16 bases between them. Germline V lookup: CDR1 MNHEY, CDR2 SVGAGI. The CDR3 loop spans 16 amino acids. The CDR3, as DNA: TGTGCCAGCAGTTACAGCGGAGACGGGAAAACCTACGAGCAGTACTTC. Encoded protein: CASSYSGDGKTYEQYF.

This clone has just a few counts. The CDR3 region has the DNA TGTGCCAGCAGCTTGGCGGGGGGCCGGGAGACCCAGTACTTC. Translating gives CASSLAGGRETQYF. The chain couples TRBV5-6 to TRBJ2-5; D possibly corresponds to TRBD2 (7 bases). V lost 0 bases and J 5 bases, leaving 11 bases between the germline ends. Germline V gene data show CDR1 as SGHDT and CDR2 as YYEEEE. This CDR3 is built from 14 residues.

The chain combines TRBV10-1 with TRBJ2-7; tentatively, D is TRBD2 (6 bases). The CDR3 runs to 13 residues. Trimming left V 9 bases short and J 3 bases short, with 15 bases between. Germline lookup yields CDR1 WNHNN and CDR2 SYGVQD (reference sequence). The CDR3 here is CARLPGLYYEQYF. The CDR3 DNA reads TGCGCCAGACTTCCGGGACTCTACTACGAGCAGTACTTC.

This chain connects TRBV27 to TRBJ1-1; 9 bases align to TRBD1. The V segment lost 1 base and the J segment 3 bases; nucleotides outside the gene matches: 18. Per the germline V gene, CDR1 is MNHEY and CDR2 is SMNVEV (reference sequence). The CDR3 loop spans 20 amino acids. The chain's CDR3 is CASSLFGMPGQGNLYTEAFF. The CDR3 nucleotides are TGTGCCAGCAGTTTATTCGGGATGCCGGGACAGGGAAATTTATACACTGAAGCTTTCTTT.

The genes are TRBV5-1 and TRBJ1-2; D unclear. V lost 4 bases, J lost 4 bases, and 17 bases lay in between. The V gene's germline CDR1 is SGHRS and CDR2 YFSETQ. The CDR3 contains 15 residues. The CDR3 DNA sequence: TGCGCCAGCAGCGGGGATCCCAGTAGCGGCTATGGCTACACCTTC. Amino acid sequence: CASSGDPSSGYGYTF.

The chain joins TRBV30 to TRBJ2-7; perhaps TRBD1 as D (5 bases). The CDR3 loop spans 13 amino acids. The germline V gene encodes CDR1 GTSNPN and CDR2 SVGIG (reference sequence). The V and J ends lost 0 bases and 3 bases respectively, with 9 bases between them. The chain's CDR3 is CAWSVSTGYEQYF. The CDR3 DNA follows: TGTGCCTGGAGTGTATCCACAGGCTACGAGCAGTACTTC.

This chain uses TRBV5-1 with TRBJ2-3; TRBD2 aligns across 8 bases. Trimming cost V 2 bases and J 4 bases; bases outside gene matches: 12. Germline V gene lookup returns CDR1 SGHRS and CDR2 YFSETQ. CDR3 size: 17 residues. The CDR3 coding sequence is TGCGCCAGCAGCTTTGGGGCTCCTGCGGGAGGTGCAGATACGCAGTATTTT. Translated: CASSFGAPAGGADTQYF.

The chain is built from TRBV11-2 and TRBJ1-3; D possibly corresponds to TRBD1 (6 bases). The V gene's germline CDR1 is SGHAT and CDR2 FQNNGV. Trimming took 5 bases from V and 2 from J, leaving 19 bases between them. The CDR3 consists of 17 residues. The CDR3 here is CASSHVRTEFTGNTIYF. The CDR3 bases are TGTGCCAGCAGCCACGTTCGGACAGAATTTACTGGAAACACCATATATTTT.

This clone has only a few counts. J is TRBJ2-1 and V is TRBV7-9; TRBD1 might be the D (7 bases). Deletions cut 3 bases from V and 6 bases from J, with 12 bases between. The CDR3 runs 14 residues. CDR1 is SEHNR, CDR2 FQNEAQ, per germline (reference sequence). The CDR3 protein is CASSLTRGVNEQFF. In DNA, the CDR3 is TGTGCCAGCAGCTTGACCAGGGGGGTCAATGAGCAGTTCTTC.

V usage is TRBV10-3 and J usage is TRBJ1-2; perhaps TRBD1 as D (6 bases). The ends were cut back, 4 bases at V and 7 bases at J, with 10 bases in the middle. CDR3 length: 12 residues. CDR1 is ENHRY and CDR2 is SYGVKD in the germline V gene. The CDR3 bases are TGTGCCATCAGTGTAGACAGGTCTGGCTACACCTTC. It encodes CAISVDRSGYTF.

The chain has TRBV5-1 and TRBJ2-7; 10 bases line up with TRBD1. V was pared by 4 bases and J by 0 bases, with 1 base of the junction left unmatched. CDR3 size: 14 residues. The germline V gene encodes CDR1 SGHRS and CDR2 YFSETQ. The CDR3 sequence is CASSGQGDSYEQYF. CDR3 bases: TGCGCCAGCAGCGGACAGGGGGACTCCTACGAGCAGTACTTC.

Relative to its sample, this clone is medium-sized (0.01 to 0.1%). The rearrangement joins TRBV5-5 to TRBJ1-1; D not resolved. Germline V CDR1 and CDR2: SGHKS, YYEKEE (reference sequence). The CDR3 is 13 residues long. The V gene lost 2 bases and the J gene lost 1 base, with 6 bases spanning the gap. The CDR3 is CASSFLPNTEAFF. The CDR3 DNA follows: TGTGCCAGCAGCTTCCTCCCGAACACTGAAGCTTTCTTT.

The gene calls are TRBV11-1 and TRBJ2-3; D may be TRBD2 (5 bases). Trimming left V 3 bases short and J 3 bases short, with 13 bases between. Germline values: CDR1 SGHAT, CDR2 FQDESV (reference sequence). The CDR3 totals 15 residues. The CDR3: CASSFGLALTDTQYF. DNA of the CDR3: TGTGCCAGCAGCTTTGGTCTAGCCCTTACAGATACGCAGTATTTT.

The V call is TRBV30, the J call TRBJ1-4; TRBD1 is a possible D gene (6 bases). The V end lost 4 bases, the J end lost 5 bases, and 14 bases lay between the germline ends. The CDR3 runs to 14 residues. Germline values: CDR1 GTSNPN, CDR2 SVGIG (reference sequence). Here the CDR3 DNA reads TGTGCCTGGAACCTTAGGGGGGGGAATGAAAAACTGTTTTTT. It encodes CAWNLRGGNEKLFF.

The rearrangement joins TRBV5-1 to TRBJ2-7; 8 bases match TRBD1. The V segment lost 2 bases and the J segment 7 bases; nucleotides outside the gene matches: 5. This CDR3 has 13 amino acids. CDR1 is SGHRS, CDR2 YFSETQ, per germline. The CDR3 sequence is CASSFHRGVEQYF. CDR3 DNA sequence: TGCGCCAGCAGCTTTCACAGGGGGGTTGAGCAGTACTTC. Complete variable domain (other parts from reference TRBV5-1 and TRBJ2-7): KAGVTQTPRYLIKTRGQQVTLSCSPISGHRSVSWYQQTPGQGLQFLFEYFSETQRNKGNFPGRFSGRQFSNSRSEMNVSTLELGDSALYLCASSFHRGVEQYFGPGTRLTVT.

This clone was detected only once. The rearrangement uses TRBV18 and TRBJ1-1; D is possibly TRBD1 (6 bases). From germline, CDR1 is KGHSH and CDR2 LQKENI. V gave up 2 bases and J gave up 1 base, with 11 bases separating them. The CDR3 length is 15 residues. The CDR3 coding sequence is TGTGCCAGCTCACCATCGGGGGGCCCGAACACTGAAGCTTTCTTT. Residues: CASSPSGGPNTEAFF.

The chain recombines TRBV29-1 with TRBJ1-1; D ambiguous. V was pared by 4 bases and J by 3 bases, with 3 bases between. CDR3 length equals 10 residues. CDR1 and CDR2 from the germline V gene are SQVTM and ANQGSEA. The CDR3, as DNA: TGCAGCGTTGCTCACACTGAAGCTTTCTTT. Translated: CSVAHTEAFF.

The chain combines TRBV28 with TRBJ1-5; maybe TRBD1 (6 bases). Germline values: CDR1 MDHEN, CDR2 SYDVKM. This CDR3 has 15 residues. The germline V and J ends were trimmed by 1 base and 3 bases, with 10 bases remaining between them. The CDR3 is CASSLSQGVNQPQHF. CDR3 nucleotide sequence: TGTGCCAGCAGTTTATCACAGGGAGTCAATCAGCCCCAGCATTTT. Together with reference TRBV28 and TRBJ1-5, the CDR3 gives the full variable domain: DVKVTQSSRYLVKRTGEKVFLECVQDMDHENMFWYRQDPGLGLRLIYFSYDVKMKEKGDIPEGYSVSREKKERFSLILESASTNQTSMYLCASSLSQGVNQPQHFGDGTRLSIL.

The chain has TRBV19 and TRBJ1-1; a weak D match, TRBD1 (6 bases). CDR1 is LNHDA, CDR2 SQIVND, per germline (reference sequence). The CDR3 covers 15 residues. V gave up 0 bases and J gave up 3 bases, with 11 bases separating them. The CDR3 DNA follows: TGTGCCAGTAGTATAGACGACACAGGGTACACTGAAGCTTTCTTT. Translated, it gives CASSIDDTGYTEAFF.

Here the CDR3 DNA reads TGTGCCAGCAGTCAGAACAGGGGCCCCTACGAGCAGTACTTC. Amino acids: CASSQNRGPYEQYF. The chain carries TRBV7-2 and TRBJ2-7, with 7 bases matching TRBD1. Germline V gene sequence: CDR1 SGHTA, CDR2 FQGNSA. CDR3 size: 14 residues. V gave up 6 bases and J gave up 2 bases; unmatched junction bases: 7.

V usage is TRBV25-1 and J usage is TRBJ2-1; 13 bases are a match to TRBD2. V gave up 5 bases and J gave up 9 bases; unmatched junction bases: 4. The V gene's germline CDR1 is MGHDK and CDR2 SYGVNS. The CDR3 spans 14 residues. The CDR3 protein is CASSLGLAGSEQFF. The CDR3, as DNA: TGTGCCAGCAGTCTGGGACTAGCGGGATCTGAGCAGTTCTTC.

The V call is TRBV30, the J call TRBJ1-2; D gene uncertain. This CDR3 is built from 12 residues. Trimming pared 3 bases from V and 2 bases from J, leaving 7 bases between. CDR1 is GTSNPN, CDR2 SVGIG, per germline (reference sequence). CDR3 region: CAWSANNYGYTF. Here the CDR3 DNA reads TGTGCCTGGAGCGCTAACAACTATGGCTACACCTTC.

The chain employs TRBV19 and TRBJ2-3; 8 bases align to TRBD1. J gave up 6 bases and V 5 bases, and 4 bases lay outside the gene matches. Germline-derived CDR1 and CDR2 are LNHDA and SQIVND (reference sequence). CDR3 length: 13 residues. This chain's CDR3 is CASSLRGPDTQYF. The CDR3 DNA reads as TGTGCCAGTAGTCTCAGGGGGCCCGATACGCAGTATTTT.

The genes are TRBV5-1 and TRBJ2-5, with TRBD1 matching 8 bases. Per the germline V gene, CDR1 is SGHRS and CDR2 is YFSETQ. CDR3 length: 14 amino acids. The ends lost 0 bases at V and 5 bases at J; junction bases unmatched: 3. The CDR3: CASSLAPGGETQYF. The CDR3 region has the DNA TGCGCCAGCAGCTTGGCGCCAGGGGGCGAGACCCAGTACTTC.

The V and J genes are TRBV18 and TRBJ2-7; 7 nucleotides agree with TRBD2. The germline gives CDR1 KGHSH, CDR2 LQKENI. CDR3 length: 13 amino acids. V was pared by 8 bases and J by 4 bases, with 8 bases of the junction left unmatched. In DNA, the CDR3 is TGTGCCAGCGGAGGCGGGGGAGGTTACGAGCAGTACTTC. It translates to CASGGGGGYEQYF.

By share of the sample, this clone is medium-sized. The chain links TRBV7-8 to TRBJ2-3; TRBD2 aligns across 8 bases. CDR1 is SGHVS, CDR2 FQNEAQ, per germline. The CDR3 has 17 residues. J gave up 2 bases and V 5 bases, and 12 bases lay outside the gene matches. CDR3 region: CASSPSRLAPTTDTQYF. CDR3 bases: TGTGCCAGCAGCCCCTCCCGACTAGCGCCTACCACAGATACGCAGTATTTT. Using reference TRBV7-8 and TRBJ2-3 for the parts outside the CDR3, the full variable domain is GAGVSQSPRYKVAKRGQDVALRCDPISGHVSLFWYQQALGQGPEFLTYFQNEAQLDKSGLPSDRFFAERPEGSVSTLKIQRTQQEDSAVYLCASSPSRLAPTTDTQYFGPGTRLTVL.

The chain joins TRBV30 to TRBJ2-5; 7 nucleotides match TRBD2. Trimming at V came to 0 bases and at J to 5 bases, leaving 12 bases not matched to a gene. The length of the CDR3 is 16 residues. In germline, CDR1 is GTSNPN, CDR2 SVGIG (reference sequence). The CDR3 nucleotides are TGTGCCTGGAGTGTACTTCCCGGGGGGTTTGGGGAGACCCAGTACTTC. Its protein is CAWSVLPGGFGETQYF.

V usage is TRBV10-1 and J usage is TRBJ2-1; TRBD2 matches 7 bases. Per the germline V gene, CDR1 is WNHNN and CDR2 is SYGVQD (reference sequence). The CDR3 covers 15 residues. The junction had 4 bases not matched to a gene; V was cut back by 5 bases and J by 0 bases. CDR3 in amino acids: CASSLSGVSYNEQFF. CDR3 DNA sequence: TGCGCCAGCAGTCTCAGCGGGGTCTCCTACAATGAGCAGTTCTTC.

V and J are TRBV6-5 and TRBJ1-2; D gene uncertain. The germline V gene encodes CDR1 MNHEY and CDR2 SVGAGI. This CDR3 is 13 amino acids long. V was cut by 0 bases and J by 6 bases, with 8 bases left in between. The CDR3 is CASSYSPVDGYTF. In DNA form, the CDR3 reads TGTGCCAGCAGTTACTCTCCCGTCGATGGCTACACCTTC.

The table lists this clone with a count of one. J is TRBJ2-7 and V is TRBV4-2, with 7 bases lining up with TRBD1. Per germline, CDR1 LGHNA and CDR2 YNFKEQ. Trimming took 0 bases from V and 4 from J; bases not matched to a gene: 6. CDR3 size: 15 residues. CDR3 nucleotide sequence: TGTGCCAGCAGCCAAGACACAGGGGCCTTTTACGAGCAGTACTTC. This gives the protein CASSQDTGAFYEQYF.

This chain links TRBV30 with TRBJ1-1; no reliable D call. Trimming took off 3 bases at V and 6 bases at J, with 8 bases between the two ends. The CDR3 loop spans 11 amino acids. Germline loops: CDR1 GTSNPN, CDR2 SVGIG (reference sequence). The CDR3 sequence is CAWRTFSEAFF. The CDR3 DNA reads TGTGCCTGGAGAACATTCTCTGAAGCTTTCTTT. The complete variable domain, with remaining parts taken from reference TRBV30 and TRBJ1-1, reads SQTIHQWPATLVQPVGSPLSLECTVEGTSNPNLYWYRQAAGRGLQLLFYSVGIGQISSEVPQNLSASRPQDRQFILSSKKLLLSDSGFYLCAWRTFSEAFFGQGTRLTVV.